The 15 T cell receptor beta chains given below trace back to one sample, sequenced in a study of cytomegalovirus exposure and HLA in healthy donors (TCRdb year 2017). Libraries were built with the immunoSEQ multiplex PCR assay. For the multiplex PCR, a mixture combining 60 forward primers for TCR Vbeta segments and 13 reverse primers for TCR Jbeta segments was used. In TCRdb, the immuneACCESS table is reduced to in-frame sequences with V and J assigned. These tables do not hold every clone; where another copy was compared, an unresolved V gene accounts for under half, and the others remain unexplained. The sample profile shows approximately 110,000 clones; 15% of them were found once. Clones ranked in the top ten supply about 1.9% of the sample. The sample taken for sequencing was PBMCs. Receptors originate from a woman aged 18-30 years in good health and CMV-seronegative.

V and J are TRBV6-5 and TRBJ1-1; D is uncertain. Looked up from germline, CDR1 is MNHEY and CDR2 is SVGAGI. This CDR3 is built from 11 residues. Trimming removed 6 bases from V and 5 bases from J, with 7 bases in between. The CDR3, as DNA: TGTGCCAGCAGCTCGAGAACTGAAGCTTTCTTT. Translating it yields CASSSRTEAFF.

In this sample, this clone turned up a few times. V usage is TRBV7-3 and J usage is TRBJ2-2; possibly TRBD2 for D (5 bases). V lost 2 bases to trimming and J lost 2 bases, with 6 bases between them. There are 14 residues in the CDR3. Germline CDR1 reads SGHTA; CDR2 reads FQGTGA. As DNA, the CDR3 is TGTGCCAGCAGCTTAGGACTCAACACCGGGGAGCTGTTTTTT. Amino acid sequence: CASSLGLNTGELFF.

This clone was seen a few times. The gene calls are TRBV5-1 and TRBJ1-1; D possibly corresponds to TRBD1 (5 bases). Trimming pared 1 base from V and 4 bases from J, leaving 11 bases between. Germline CDR1 and CDR2: SGHRS and YFSETQ. The CDR3 totals 14 residues. CDR3 protein: CASSLIGRGTEAFF. The CDR3 DNA sequence: TGCGCCAGCAGCTTGATAGGGAGGGGCACTGAAGCTTTCTTT.

The J gene is TRBJ1-3, the V gene TRBV30, with a possible D match to TRBD1 (5 bases). Germline CDR1 reads GTSNPN; CDR2 reads SVGIG (reference sequence). With 4 bases removed from V and 4 bases from J, the gap between germline ends came to 5 bases. CDR3 length equals 11 residues. CDR3 bases: TGTGCCTGGAAGGGGGGAAACACCATATATTTT. It codes for CAWKGGNTIYF.

The gene calls are TRBV29-1 and TRBJ2-3; D might be TRBD2 (6 bases). The CDR3 extends over 12 amino acids. CDR1 is SQVTM and CDR2 is ANQGSEA in the germline V gene. V was clipped by 3 bases and J by 4 bases, with 8 bases between them. Here the CDR3 DNA reads TGCAGCGTTGACTTAGCGGCAGATACGCAGTATTTT. It translates to CSVDLAADTQYF.

The rearrangement joins TRBV6-1 to TRBJ1-2, with 7 bases lining up with TRBD1. Germline CDR1 MNHNS, CDR2 SASEGT. After removal of 2 bases from V and 4 bases from J, the junction contained 4 bases not matched to a gene. CDR3 length: 14 residues. The CDR3 bases are TGTGCCAGCAGTGAACCCCGGGACAGCTATGGCTACACCTTC. Encoded protein: CASSEPRDSYGYTF.

This sequence joins TRBV9 and TRBJ2-1; possible D gene TRBD1, 6 bases. This CDR3 region has 15 residues. Germline V gene lookup returns CDR1 SGDLS and CDR2 YYNGEE. Between the trimmed V and J ends, which lost 3 bases and 0 bases, there was a span of 10 bases. For the CDR3, the DNA is TGTGCCAGCAGCGCCGGACAGCGCTCCTACAATGAGCAGTTCTTC. Amino acids: CASSAGQRSYNEQFF.

J is TRBJ2-1 and V is TRBV30, with 10 bases lining up with TRBD2. Germline values: CDR1 GTSNPN, CDR2 SVGIG (reference sequence). V was pared by 6 bases and J by 3 bases, with 5 bases of the junction left unmatched. The CDR3 is 14 residues long. The CDR3 sequence is CACGAGGYYNEQFF. CDR3 in DNA: TGTGCCTGTGGAGCGGGAGGGTACTACAATGAGCAGTTCTTC.

Only a few counts were recorded for this clone. This sequence joins TRBV6-5 and TRBJ2-5; D is possibly TRBD2 (5 bases). Germline-derived CDR1 and CDR2 are MNHEY and SVGAGI. The CDR3 covers 16 residues. V was cut by 0 bases and J by 2 bases, with 13 bases left in between. The CDR3 loop reads CASSYSLRRRQETQYF. The CDR3 DNA reads as TGTGCCAGCAGTTACTCGCTCCGGAGGCGGCAAGAGACCCAGTACTTC.

This chain links TRBV10-2 with TRBJ1-2; a possible D gene is TRBD1 (6 bases). The CDR3 spans 17 residues. Trimming took 2 bases from V and 6 from J, leaving 22 bases between them. In germline, CDR1 is WSHSY, CDR2 SAAADI. The CDR3: CASSEAATGRLFDGYTF. The DNA of the CDR3 is TGCGCCAGCAGTGAGGCAGCGACAGGAAGACTTTTCGATGGCTACACCTTC.

The rearrangement links TRBV7-8 to TRBJ1-5, with D perhaps matching TRBD1 (5 bases). In germline, CDR1 is SGHVS, CDR2 FQNEAQ. Trimming cost V 1 base and J 0 bases, with 10 bases left between them. The CDR3 is 16 residues long. Written as DNA, the CDR3 is TGTGCCAGCAGCTTAGGACCAGGGTATAGCAATCAGCCCCAGCATTTT. Translation: CASSLGPGYSNQPQHF.

This clone was counted a few times. The chain carries TRBV14 and TRBJ1-2; tentative D call: TRBD1 (6 bases). The germline V gene has CDR1 SGHDN and CDR2 FVKESK. The CDR3 is 14 residues long. The V and J ends lost 2 bases and 8 bases respectively, with 15 bases between them. This CDR3 is CASSQNYRESGYTF. Here the CDR3 DNA reads TGTGCCAGCAGCCAAAACTACAGGGAGTCGGGCTACACCTTC. Full variable domain (remainder filled in from reference TRBV14 and TRBJ1-2): EAGVTQFPSHSVIEKGQTVTLRCDPISGHDNLYWYRRVMGKEIKFLLHFVKESKQDESGMPNNRFLAERTGGTYSTLKVQPAELEDSGVYFCASSQNYRESGYTFGSGTRLTVV.

This chain connects TRBV2 to TRBJ1-1, with 7 bases matching TRBD1. Germline lookup yields CDR1 SNHLY and CDR2 FYNNEI. The CDR3 totals 16 residues. Germline trimming cut 3 bases from V and 4 bases from J; bases unmatched to any gene: 11. In nucleotides, the CDR3 is TGTGCCAGCAGTGACGGGACAGTGGGTTGGACCACTGAAGCTTTCTTT. Its translation is CASSDGTVGWTTEAFF.

This clone was counted only a few times. The V gene is TRBV6-6, the J gene TRBJ2-1; 8 nucleotides align to TRBD2. This CDR3 comprises 15 residues. Germline CDR1 is MNHNY and CDR2 is SVGAGI (reference sequence). V dropped 11 bases and J dropped 8; count of bases not matched to a gene: 17. CDR3 sequence: CASYLPGGPAHEQFF. The CDR3, as DNA: TGTGCCTCCTACTTACCGGGGGGGCCTGCGCATGAGCAGTTCTTC.

The V call is TRBV10-3, the J call TRBJ1-4, with TRBD1 matching 7 bases. The J segment lost 4 bases and the V segment lost 6 bases, leaving 8 bases of the junction unmatched. The CDR3 extends over 15 amino acids. In germline, CDR1 is ENHRY, CDR2 SYGVKD. CDR3 sequence reads: CAIRRTGGFNEKLFF. The CDR3 DNA reads as TGTGCCATCAGGCGGACAGGAGGTTTTAATGAAAAACTGTTTTTT.